Sequencing of this T cell receptor gamma chain was carried out in a study of gamma delta lymphoproliferative disorders and STAT genes. Study in general: The LymphoTrack Dx TCRG Assay amplified gamma chains from at least 50 ng of genomic DNA.

TCRdb called clones anew from the multiplex PCR reads with CATT. The table has over 4,000 gamma-chain clones, approximately 7.9% seen once. The CDR3 totals 17 residues. The junction had 7 bases not matched to a gene; V was cut back by 2 bases and J by 6 bases. Looked up from germline, CDR1 is VENAVY and CDR2 is YDSYNSRV. Overall study findings and caveats: Leukemic cells skewed toward terminal effectors, unlike likely varied control T cells.

PBMCs from patients and controls supplied the genomic DNA for sequencing. By proportion, this clone is medium-sized. Its antigen is unknown. The chain is built from TRGV8 and TRGJP. TCRdb records no J gene; here it was assigned by comparing the DNA to germline. The sample comprised blood. This clonotype originated in a human donor in good health. CDR3 coding DNA: TGTGCCACCTGGGATAAAGGGGGAGAGTTGGGCAAAAAAATCAAGGTATTT. It codes for CATWDKGGELGKKIKVF.